This T cell receptor beta chain was found in a study of control samples from healthy donors and cancer patients. The table came from immunoSEQ multiplex PCR; TCRdb's copy has only in-frame clones and leaves some out. The data contain 130,000 to 150,000 clones, 80% to 95% of them singletons. The V and J ends lost 5 bases and 3 bases respectively, with 5 bases between them. In germline, CDR1 is SGHNT, CDR2 YENEEA. The CDR3 extends over 11 amino acids. The genes are TRBV11-3 and TRBJ2-7; D gene ambiguous. Sequencing input: blood. The receptor was isolated from a man younger than 40 in good health. As DNA, the CDR3 is TGTGCCAGCAGCGGCCTCTACGAGCAGTACTTC. It codes for CASSGLYEQYF.